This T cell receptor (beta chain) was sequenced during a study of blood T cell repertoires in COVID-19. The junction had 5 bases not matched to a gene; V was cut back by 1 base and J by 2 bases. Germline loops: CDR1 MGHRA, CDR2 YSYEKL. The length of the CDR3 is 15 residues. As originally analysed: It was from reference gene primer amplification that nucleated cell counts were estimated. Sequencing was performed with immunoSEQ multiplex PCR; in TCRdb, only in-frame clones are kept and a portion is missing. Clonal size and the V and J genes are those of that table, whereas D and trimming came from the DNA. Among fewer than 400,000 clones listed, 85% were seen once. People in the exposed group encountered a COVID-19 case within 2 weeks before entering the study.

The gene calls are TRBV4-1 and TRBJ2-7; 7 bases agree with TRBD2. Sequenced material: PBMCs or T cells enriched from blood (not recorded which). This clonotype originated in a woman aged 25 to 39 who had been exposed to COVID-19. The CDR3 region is CASSQGRERTYEQYF. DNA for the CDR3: TGCGCCAGCAGCCAAGGGCGGGAGCGAACCTACGAGCAGTACTTC.